This record covers a single TCR beta chain. Antigen unknown. TCRdb recomputed calls from the 5' RACE reads with MiXCR, one row per CDR3 protein. The repertoire holds around 530,000 distinct CDR3 sequences, with 17% as singletons. In germline, CDR1 is SQVTM, CDR2 ANQGSEA. V shed 7 bases and J shed 4 bases, with 13 bases lying between them. The CDR3 is made up of 12 amino acids. These data originate in a study of T cells after yellow fever vaccination. In the study overall: Fractions with few cells were prepared using SMART-Seq v4 Ultra Low Input.

Notes on the study in general: Post-booster repertoires contained most primary-vaccination clones again (approximately 95% CD4, about 90% CD8).

The starting material was PBMCs, obtained less than 6 days after the first yellow fever vaccination. The rearrangement uses TRBV29-1 and TRBJ2-5, with D perhaps TRBD1 (6 bases). The TCR was taken from a man between 18 and 29 years old who received the YFV17D yellow fever vaccine. The DNA for the CDR3 is TGCAGCGCTTCCCCGACAGGAGAGACCCAGTACTTC. Translated: CSASPTGETQYF.